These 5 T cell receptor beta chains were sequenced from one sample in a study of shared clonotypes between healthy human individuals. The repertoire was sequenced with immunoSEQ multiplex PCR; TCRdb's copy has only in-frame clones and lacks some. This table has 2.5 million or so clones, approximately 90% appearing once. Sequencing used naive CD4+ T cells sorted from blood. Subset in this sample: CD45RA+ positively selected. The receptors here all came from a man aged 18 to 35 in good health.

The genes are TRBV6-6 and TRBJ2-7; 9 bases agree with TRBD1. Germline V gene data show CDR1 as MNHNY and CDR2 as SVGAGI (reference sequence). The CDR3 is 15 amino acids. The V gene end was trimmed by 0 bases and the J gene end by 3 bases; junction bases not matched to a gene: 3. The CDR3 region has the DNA TGTGCCAGCAGTTACTCCGGGACAGGGATCTACGAGCAGTACTTC. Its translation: CASSYSGTGIYEQYF.

This CDR3 reads CASSVREGPQSSGYTF. In DNA, the CDR3 is TGCGCCAGCAGCGTTCGCGAGGGACCACAGAGTAGTGGCTACACCTTC. The chain uses TRBV5-1 and TRBJ1-2; D perhaps matches TRBD1 (5 bases). Germline loops: CDR1 SGHRS, CDR2 YFSETQ. Trimming shortened V by 4 bases and J by 7 bases, and 23 bases separated the two germline ends. CDR3 size: 16 residues.

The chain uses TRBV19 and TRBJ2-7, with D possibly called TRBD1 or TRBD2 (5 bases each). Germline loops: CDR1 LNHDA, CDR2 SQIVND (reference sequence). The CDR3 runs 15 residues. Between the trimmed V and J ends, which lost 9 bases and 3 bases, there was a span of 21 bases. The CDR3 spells CASFGTTGKGYEQYF. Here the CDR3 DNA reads TGTGCCAGCTTCGGGACGACGGGGAAGGGCTACGAGCAGTACTTC.

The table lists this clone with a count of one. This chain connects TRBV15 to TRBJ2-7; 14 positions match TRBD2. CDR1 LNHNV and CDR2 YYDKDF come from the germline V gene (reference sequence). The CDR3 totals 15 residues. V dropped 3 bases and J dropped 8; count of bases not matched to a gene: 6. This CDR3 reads CATSRPGLAGVKQYF. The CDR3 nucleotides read TGTGCCACCAGCAGGCCGGGACTAGCGGGAGTCAAGCAGTACTTC.

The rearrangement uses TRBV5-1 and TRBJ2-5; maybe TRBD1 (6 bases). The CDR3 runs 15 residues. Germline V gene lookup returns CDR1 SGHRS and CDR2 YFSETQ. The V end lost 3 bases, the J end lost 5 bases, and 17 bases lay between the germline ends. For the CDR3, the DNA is TGCGCCAGCAGCTCGTCACAGGGCGCGCGGGAGACCCAGTACTTC. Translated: CASSSSQGARETQYF.